The 9 T cell receptor beta chains reported below all come from one sample, sequenced in a study of blood T cell repertoires in COVID-19. The data were produced by immunoSEQ multiplex PCR, yet TCRdb's version contains in-frame clones alone and is incomplete. The table has 100,000 to 120,000 clones, just over 75% seen once; the top ten hold around 4%. The sample taken for sequencing was peripheral blood. The receptor source for this set is a woman older than 75 with acute or convalescent COVID-19.

This clone was recorded a few times. The rearrangement uses TRBV28 and TRBJ1-2; 8 bases are a match to TRBD1. V gave up 11 bases and J gave up 2 bases; unmatched junction bases: 7. This CDR3 has 13 amino acids. The germline CDR1 and CDR2 sequences are MDHEN and SYDVKM. Written as DNA, the CDR3 is TGTGCCGCCACCGACAGGGGAAACTATGGCTACACCTTC. Translated: CAATDRGNYGYTF.

This rearrangement joins TRBV6-2 or TRBV6-3 to TRBJ2-3; 11 nucleotides line up with TRBD2. After removal of 5 bases from V and 1 base from J, the junction contained 5 bases not matched to a gene. Germline CDR1 and CDR2: MNHEY and SVGEGT. The CDR3 covers 16 residues. The DNA for the CDR3 is TGTGCCAGCAGTCAGAGACTAGCGGGACGCACAGATACGCAGTATTTT. Residues: CASSQRLAGRTDTQYF.

The V call is TRBV5-6, the J call TRBJ1-4; D gene unclear. This CDR3 has 15 residues. V gave up 1 base and J gave up 4 bases, with 11 bases separating them. Germline CDR1 SGHDT, CDR2 YYEEEE. CDR3 bases: TGTGCCAGCAGCTTGTTGCAGGACTTTAATGAAAAACTGTTTTTT. Amino acids: CASSLLQDFNEKLFF.

This clone was seen only once. The chain recombines TRBV7-6 with TRBJ2-1; the match to TRBD1 covers 8 bases. The CDR3 covers 16 residues. The trim removed 1 base at V and 3 bases at J, leaving 5 bases unmatched. Germline V gene sequence: CDR1 SGHVS, CDR2 FNYEAQ. The CDR3 region has the DNA TGTGCCAGCAGCTTAGGACCGGGACAGGACTACAATGAGCAGTTCTTC. Translation gives CASSLGPGQDYNEQFF.

The chain uses TRBV5-4 and TRBJ1-5; TRBD1 matches 7 bases. This CDR3 region has 16 residues. Germline CDR1 is SGHNT and CDR2 is YYREEE (reference sequence). V lost 2 bases and J lost 0; bases outside the gene matches: 5. CDR3 in amino acids: CASSFKQGNSNQPQHF. As DNA, the CDR3 is TGTGCCAGCAGCTTTAAACAGGGGAATAGCAATCAGCCCCAGCATTTT.

This chain uses TRBV7-8 with TRBJ2-3, with TRBD2 matching 13 bases. In germline, CDR1 is SGHVS, CDR2 FQNEAQ. V lost 5 bases to trimming and J lost 3 bases; unmatched junction nucleotides: 5. This CDR3 region has 16 residues. Written as DNA, the CDR3 is TGTGCCAGCAGCAAATGGACTAGCGGGGGAACAGATACGCAGTATTTT. Its translation is CASSKWTSGGTDTQYF.

The chain couples TRBV5-4 to TRBJ1-2, with 9 bases lining up with TRBD1. V trimming: 4 bases; J trimming: 4 bases; junction bases outside the gene matches: 8. Germline V gene data show CDR1 as SGHNT and CDR2 as YYREEE (reference sequence). The CDR3 runs 15 residues. Here the CDR3 DNA reads TGTGCCAGCAGCCCCCCGCGGACAGGGGTCTATGGCTACACCTTC. Translating it yields CASSPPRTGVYGYTF.

The V and J genes are TRBV4-2 and TRBJ2-1; TRBD2 matches 8 bases. There are 18 residues in the CDR3. Germline CDR1 and CDR2: LGHNA and YNFKEQ. The V gene end was trimmed by 0 bases and the J gene end by 0 bases; junction bases not matched to a gene: 7. For the CDR3, the DNA is TGTGCCAGCAGCCAAGATCACAGCGGGAGTGTCTCCTACAATGAGCAGTTCTTC. This codes for CASSQDHSGSVSYNEQFF.

The chain couples TRBV30 to TRBJ1-1; tentative D call: TRBD1 (5 bases). V dropped 2 bases and J dropped 1 base, with 8 bases sitting between them. Germline CDR1 GTSNPN, CDR2 SVGIG (reference sequence). CDR3 length: 13 amino acids. The CDR3 DNA reads TGTGCCTGGAGTAGTCAGGGGAACACTGAAGCTTTCTTT. Translating gives CAWSSQGNTEAFF.